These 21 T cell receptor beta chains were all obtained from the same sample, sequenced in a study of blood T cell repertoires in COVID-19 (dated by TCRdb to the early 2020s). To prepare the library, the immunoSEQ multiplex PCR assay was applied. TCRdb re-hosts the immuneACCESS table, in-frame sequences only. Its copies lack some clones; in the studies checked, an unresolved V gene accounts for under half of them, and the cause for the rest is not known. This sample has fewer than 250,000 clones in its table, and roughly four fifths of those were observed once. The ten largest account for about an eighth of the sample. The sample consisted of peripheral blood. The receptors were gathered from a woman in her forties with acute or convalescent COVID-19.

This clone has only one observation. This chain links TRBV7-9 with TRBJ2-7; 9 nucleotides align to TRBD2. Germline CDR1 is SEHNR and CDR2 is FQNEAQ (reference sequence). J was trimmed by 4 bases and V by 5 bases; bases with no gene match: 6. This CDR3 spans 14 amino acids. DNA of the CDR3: TGTGCCAGCAGCGTGGGGACTAGCAGATACGAGCAGTACTTC. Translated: CASSVGTSRYEQYF.

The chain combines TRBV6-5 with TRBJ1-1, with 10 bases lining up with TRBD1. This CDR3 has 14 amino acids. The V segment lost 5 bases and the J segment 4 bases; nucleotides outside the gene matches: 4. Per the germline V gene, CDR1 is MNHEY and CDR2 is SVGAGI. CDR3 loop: CASSPWTGGTEAFF. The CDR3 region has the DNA TGTGCCAGCAGTCCGTGGACAGGGGGCACTGAAGCTTTCTTT.

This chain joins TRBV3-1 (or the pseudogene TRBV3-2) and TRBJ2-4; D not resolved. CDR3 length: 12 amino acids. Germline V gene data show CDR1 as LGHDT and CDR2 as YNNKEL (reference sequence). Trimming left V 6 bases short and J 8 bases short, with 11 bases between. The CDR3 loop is CASSLFRDIQYF. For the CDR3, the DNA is TGTGCCAGCAGTCTATTTCGGGACATTCAGTACTTC.

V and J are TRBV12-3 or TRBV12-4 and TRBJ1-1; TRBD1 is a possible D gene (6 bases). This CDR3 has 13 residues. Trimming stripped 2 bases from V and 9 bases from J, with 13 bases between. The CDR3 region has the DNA TGTGCCAGCAGTTTATTACAGGGCGGAAAAGCTTTCTTT. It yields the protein CASSLLQGGKAFF.

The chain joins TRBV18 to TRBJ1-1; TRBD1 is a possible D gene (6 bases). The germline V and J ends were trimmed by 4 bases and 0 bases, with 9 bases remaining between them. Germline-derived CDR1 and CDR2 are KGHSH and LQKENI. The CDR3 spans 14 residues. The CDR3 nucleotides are TGTGCCAGCTCACGACAGGACGTGAACACTGAAGCTTTCTTT. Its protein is CASSRQDVNTEAFF.

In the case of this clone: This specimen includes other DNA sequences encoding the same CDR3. CDR3 nucleotide sequence: TGCAGCGTTGAGGGACTAGCGGGAGGGAGCTCCTACAATGAGCAGTTCTTC. It is translated as CSVEGLAGGSSYNEQFF. The J gene is TRBJ2-1, the V gene TRBV29-1; 16 bases are shared with TRBD2. The CDR3 loop spans 17 amino acids. CDR1 and CDR2 from the germline V gene are SQVTM and ANQGSEA. Trimming at V came to 3 bases and at J to 0 bases, leaving 2 bases not matched to a gene.

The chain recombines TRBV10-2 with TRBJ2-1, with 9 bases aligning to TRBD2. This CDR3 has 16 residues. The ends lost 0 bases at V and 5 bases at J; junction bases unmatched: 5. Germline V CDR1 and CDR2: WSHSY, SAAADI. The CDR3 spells CASSESERGAHNEQFF. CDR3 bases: TGCGCCAGCAGTGAGTCCGAGCGGGGGGCACACAATGAGCAGTTCTTC.

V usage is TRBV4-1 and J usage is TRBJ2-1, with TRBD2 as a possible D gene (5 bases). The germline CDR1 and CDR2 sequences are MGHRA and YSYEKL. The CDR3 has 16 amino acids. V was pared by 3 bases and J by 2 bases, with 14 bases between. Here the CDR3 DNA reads TGCGCCAGCAGCCAGACTACGCGGGCCACCTACAATGAGCAGTTCTTC. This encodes CASSQTTRATYNEQFF.

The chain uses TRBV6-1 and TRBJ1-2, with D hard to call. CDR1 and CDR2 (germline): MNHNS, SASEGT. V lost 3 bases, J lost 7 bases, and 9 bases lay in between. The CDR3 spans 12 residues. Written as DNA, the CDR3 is TGTGCCAGCAGTGATCGGGGATCTGGCTACACCTTC. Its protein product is CASSDRGSGYTF.

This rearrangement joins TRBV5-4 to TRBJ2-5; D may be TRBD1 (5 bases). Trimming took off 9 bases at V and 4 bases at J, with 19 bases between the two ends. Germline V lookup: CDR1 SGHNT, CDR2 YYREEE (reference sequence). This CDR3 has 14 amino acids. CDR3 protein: CATRPRWGGETQYF. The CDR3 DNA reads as TGTGCCACCCGACCCCGGTGGGGCGGAGAGACCCAGTACTTC.

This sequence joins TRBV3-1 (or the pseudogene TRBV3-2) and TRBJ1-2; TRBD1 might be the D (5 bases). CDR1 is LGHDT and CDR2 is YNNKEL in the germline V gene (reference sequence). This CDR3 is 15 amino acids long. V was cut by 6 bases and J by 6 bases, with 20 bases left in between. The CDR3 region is CASSLRDLGRDGYTF. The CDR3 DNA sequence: TGTGCCAGCAGTCTCAGGGATCTTGGAAGAGATGGCTACACCTTC.

In nucleotides, the CDR3 is TGTGCCAGTAGTATAAGGGGGTCCTCCTACGAGCAGTACTTC. This translates into CASSIRGSSYEQYF. V gene TRBV19 combines with J gene TRBJ2-7; D may be TRBD1 (6 bases). CDR3 length: 14 residues. Germline CDR1 LNHDA, CDR2 SQIVND (reference sequence). V shed 2 bases and J shed 0 bases, with 8 bases lying between them.

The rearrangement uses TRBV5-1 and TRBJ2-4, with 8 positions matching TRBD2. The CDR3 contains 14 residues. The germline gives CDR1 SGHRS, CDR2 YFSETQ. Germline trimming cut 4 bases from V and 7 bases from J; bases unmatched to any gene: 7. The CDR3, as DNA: TGCGCCAGCAGCGCGGGGGGACTGGGGAACATTCAGTACTTC. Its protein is CASSAGGLGNIQYF.

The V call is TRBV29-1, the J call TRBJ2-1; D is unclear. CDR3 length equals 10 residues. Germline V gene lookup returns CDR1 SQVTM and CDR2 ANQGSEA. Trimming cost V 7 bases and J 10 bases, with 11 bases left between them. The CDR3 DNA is TGCAGCGGGATTTCCGGGGAGCAGTTCTTC. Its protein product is CSGISGEQFF.

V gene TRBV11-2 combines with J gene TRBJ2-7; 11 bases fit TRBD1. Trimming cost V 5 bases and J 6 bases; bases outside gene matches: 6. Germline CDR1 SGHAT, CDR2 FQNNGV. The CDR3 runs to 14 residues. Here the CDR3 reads CASSLGQGALEQYF. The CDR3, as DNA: TGTGCCAGCAGCCTCGGACAGGGGGCTCTCGAGCAGTACTTC.

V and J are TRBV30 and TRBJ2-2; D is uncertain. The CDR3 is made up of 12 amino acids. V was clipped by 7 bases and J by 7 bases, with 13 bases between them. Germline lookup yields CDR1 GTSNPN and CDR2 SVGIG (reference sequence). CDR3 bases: TGTGCCTCAAGATACTCGAGCGGGGAGCTGTTTTTT. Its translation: CASRYSSGELFF.

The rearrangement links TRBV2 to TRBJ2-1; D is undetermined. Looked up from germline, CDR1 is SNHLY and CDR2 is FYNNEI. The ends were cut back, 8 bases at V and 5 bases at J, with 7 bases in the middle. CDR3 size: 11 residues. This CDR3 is CASFSDNEQFF. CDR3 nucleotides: TGTGCCAGCTTTTCTGACAATGAGCAGTTCTTC.

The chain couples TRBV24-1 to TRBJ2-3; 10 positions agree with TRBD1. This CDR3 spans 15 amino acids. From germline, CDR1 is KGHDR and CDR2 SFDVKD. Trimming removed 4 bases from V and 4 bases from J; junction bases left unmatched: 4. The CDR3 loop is CATSDTGTGADTQYF. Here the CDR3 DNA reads TGTGCCACCAGTGACACCGGGACAGGGGCAGATACGCAGTATTTT.

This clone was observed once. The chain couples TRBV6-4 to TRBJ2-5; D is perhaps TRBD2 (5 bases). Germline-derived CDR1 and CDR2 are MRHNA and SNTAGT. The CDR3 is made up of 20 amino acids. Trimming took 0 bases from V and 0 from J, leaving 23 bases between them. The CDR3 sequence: CASSDSGYRSCGEYQETQYF. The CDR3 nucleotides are TGTGCCAGCAGTGACTCGGGGTATCGAAGTTGTGGGGAGTACCAAGAGACCCAGTACTTC.

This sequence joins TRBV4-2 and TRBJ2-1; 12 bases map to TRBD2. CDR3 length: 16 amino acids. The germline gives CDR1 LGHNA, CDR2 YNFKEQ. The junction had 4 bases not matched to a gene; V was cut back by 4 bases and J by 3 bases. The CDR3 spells CASSRQTSGGYNEQFF. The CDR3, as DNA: TGTGCCAGCAGCCGACAGACTAGCGGGGGCTACAATGAGCAGTTCTTC.

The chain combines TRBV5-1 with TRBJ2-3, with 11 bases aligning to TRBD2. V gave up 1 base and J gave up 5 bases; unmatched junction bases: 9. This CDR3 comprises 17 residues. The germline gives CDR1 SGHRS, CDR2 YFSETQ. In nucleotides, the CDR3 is TGCGCCAGCAGCTTGCAAGGTAGCGGGGGGGCAGGAGATACGCAGTATTTT. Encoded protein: CASSLQGSGGAGDTQYF.